This paragraph covers one T cell receptor (beta chain) sequence. The sample originates from a study of response to subunit inactivated influenza vaccine. Trimming left V 6 bases short and J 7 bases short, with 13 bases between. The V gene's germline CDR1 is MDHEN and CDR2 SYDVKM. The CDR3 runs to 13 residues. TCRdb reprocessed the RT-PCR reads via MiXCR and lists one record per CDR3 protein. The table records about 300,000 distinct CDR3 sequences, less than 25% of them present only once. The chain is built from TRBV28 and TRBJ2-1; D might be TRBD1 (6 bases). This TCR was sampled from a man aged 50 to 69 who received an inactivated influenza vaccine. The starting material was PBMCs from blood, obtained approximately 20 months after vaccination. The CDR3 nucleotides are TGTGCCAGCAGCCCGACAGGTCTAAATGAGCAGTTCTTC. This gives the protein CASSPTGLNEQFF.